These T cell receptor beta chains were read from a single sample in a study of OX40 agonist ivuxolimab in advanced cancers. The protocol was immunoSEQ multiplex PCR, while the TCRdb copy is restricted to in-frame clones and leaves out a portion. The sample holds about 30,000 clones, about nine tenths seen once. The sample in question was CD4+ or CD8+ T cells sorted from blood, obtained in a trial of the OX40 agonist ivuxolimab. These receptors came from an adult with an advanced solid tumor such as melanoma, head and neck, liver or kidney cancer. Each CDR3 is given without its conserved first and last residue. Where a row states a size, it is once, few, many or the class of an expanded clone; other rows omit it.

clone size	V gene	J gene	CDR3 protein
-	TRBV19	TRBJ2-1	ASSIDAYNEQF
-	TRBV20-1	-	SVPTGVEQY
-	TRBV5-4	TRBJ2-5	ASSLALLTRQETQY
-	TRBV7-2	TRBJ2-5	ASSLVRGPQETQY
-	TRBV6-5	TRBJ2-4	ASAPELAKNIQY
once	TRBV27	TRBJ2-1	ASQTSGNNEQF
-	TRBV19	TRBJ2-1	ASTQTTSGLNNEQF
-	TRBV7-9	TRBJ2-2	ASSTWTGHTGELF
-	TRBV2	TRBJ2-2	ASKPTKSGELF
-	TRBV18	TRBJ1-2	ASSDRTGGVGINYGYT
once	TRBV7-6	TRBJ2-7	ASSPGLAGGEQY
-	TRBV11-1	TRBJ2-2	ASSSGLNTGELF
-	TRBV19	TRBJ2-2	ASSWGQIDTGELF
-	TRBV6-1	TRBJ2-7	ASRKRQGLKGEQY
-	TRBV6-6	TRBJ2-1	ASSYGDLSRVNEQF
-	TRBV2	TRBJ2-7	AGPDARDRDYEQY
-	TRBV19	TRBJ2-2	ASSFGTSTTGELF
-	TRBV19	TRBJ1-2	ASSEDPLSRTSNYGYT
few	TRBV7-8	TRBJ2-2	ASSPKVGGVAGELF
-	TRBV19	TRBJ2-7	ASSIALHTHEQY
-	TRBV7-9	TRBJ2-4	ATSGGAARDIQY
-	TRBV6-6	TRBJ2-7	ASNQLAGGTEQY
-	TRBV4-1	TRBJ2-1	ASSQDLSSGRPEQF
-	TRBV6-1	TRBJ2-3	ASKLGSSDDTQY
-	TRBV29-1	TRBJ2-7	SVRVTTYEQY
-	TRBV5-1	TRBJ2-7	ASSFGQTYEQY
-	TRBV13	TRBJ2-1	ASSSGTSYHNEQF
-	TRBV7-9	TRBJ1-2	ASSGGQNYGYT
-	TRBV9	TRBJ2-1	ASSASGQGSYNEQF
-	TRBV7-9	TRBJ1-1	ASSSPIDGPKMNTEAF
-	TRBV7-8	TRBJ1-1	ASSLGLLNTEAF
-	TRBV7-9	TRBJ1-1	ASIPRQGWAKTEAF
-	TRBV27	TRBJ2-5	ASSLLAGGPGETQY
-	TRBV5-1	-	ASSLPRASGDSYEQY
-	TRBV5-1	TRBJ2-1	ASSLWDRGYNEQF
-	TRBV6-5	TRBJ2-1	ASTLSGQGYNEQF
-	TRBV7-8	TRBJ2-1	ASSARLGTSGGQGVFYNEQF
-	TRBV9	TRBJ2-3	ASSQIAGGFTDTQY
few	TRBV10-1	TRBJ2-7	ASSEWAGGSYEQY
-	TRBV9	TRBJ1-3	ASSVDWLDTIY
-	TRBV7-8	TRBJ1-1	ASSKGTGSTEAF
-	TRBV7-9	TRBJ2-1	ASSVSSGRGHGEQF
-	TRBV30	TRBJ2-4	AWSKGQGVGNIQY
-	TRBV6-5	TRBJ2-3	ASSSLPLSTDTQY
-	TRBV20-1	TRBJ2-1	SHLSYNEQF
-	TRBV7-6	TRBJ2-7	ASSLGGSRIYEQY
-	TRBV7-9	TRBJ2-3	ASSPSAGGPGDTQY
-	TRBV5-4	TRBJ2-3	ASSLNFIAGGPEPDTQY
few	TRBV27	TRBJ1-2	ASSTRDRVDYT
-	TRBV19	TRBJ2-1	ASSLSGYNEQF
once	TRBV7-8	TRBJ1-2	ASSPESGRNYGYT
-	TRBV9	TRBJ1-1	ASSVSSGQGALEAF
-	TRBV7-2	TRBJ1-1	ASSSGVYTEAF